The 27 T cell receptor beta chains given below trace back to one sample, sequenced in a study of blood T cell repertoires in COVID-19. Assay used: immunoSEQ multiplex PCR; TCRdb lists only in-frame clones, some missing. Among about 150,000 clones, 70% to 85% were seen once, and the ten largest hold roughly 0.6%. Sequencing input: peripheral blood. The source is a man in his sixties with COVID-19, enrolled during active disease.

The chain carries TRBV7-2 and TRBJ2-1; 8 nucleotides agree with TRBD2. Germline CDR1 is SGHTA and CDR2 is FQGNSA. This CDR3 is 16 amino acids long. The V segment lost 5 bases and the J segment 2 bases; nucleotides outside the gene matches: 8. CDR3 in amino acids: CASSTGGRGAYNEQFF. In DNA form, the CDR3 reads TGTGCCAGCAGCACCGGTGGGCGGGGGGCCTACAATGAGCAGTTCTTC. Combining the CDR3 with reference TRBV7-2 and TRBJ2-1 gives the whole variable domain GAGVSQSPSNKVTEKGKDVELRCDPISGHTALYWYRQSLGQGLEFLIYFQGNSAPDKSGLPSDRFSAERTGGSVSTLTIQRTQQEDSAVYLCASSTGGRGAYNEQFFGPGTRLTVL.

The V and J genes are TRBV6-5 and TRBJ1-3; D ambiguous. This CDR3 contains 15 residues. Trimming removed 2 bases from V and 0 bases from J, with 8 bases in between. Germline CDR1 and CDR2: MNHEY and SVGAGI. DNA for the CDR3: TGTGCCAGCAGTTACAGTTGGGCCTCTGGAAACACCATATATTTT. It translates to CASSYSWASGNTIYF.

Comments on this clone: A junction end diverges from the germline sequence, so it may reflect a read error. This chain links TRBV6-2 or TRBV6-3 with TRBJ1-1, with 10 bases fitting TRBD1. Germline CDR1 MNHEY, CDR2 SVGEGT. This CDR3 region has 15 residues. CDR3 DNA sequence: TGTGCCGGCAGTTACGGGACAGGGGTTGAAGCTGAAGCTTTCTTT. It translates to CAGSYGTGVEAEAFF.

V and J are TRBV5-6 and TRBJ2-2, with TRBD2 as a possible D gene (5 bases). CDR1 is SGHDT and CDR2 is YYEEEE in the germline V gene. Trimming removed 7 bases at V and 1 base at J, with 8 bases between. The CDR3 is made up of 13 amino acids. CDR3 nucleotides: TGTGCCAGCTCCCGGGGGAACACCGGGGAGCTGTTTTTT. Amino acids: CASSRGNTGELFF.

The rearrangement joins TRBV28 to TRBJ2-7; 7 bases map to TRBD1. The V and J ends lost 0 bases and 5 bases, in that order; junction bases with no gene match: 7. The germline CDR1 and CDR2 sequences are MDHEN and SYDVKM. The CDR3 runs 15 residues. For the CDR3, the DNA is TGTGCCAGCAGTTTATGGACAGAGGGGGCCAACGAGCAGTACTTC. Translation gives CASSLWTEGANEQYF.

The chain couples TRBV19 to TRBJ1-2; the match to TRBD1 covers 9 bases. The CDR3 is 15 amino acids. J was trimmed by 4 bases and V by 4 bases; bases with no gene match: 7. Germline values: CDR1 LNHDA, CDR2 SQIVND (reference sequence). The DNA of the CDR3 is TGTGCCAGTAGTACAACAGGGGGCTCGGGCTATGGCTACACCTTC. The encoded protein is CASSTTGGSGYGYTF.

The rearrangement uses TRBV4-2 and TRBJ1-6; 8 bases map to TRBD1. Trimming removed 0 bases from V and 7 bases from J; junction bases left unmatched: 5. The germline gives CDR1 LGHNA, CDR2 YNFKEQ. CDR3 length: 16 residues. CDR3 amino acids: CASSQDWQGANSPLHF. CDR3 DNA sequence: TGTGCCAGCAGCCAAGATTGGCAGGGGGCGAATTCACCCCTCCACTTT.

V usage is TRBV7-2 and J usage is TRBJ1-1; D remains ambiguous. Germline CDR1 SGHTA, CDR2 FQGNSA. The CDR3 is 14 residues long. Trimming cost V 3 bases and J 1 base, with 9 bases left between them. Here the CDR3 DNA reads TGTGCCAGCAGCTTGGAGGGTGGGAACACTGAAGCTTTCTTT. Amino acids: CASSLEGGNTEAFF.

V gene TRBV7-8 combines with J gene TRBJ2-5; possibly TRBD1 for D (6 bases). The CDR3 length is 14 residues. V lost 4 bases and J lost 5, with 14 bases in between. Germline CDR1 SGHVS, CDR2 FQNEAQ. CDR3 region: CASSSRRGTETQYF. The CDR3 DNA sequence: TGTGCCAGCAGCTCACGCAGGGGTACGGAGACCCAGTACTTC.

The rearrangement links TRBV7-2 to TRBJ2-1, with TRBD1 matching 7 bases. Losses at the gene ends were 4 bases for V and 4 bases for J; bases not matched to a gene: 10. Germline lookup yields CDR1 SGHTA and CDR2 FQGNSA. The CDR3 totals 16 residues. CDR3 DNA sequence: TGTGCCAGCAGCTCCAGGGGGAGAGGGTCTTACAATGAGCAGTTCTTC. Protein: CASSSRGRGSYNEQFF.

CDR3 protein: CASSKMAGGTEAFF. The DNA for the CDR3 is TGTGCCAGTAGTAAAATGGCAGGGGGCACTGAAGCTTTCTTT. V usage is TRBV19 and J usage is TRBJ1-1; 7 bases fit TRBD1. V lost 4 bases, J lost 4 bases, and 6 bases stayed unmatched. This CDR3 spans 14 amino acids. CDR1 is LNHDA, CDR2 SQIVND, per germline (reference sequence).

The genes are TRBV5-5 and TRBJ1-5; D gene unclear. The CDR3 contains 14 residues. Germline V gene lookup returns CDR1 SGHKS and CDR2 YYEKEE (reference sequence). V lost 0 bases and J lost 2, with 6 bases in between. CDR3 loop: CASSLAGRNQPQHF. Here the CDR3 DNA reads TGTGCCAGCAGCTTGGCAGGCCGCAATCAGCCCCAGCATTTT.

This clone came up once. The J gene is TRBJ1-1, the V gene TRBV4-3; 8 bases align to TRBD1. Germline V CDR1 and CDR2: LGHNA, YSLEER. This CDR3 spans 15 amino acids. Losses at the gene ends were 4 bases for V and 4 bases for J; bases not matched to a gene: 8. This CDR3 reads CASSRTRTGSTEAFF. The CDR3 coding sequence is TGCGCCAGCAGCCGAACTAGGACAGGGAGCACTGAAGCTTTCTTT.

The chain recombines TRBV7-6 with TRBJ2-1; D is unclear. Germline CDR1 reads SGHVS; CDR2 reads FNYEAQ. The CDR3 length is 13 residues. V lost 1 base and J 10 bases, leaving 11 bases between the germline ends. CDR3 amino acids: CASSLVGPREQFF. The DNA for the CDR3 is TGTGCCAGCAGCTTAGTTGGCCCTCGAGAGCAGTTCTTC.

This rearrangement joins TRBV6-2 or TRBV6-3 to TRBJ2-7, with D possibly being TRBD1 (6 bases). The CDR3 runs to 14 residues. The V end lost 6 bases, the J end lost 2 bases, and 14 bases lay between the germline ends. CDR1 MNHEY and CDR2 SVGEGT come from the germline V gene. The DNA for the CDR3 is TGTGCCAGCAGCGGGACATCGAACACCTACGAGCAGTACTTC. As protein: CASSGTSNTYEQYF.

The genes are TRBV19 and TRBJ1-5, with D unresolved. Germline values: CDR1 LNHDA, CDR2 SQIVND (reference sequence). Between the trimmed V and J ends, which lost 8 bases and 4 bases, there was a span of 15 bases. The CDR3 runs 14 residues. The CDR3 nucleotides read TGTGCCAGTCTTGATCGCCGGAGGAATCAGCCCCAGCATTTT. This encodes CASLDRRRNQPQHF. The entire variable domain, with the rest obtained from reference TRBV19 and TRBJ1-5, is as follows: DGGITQSPKYLFRKEGQNVTLSCEQNLNHDAMYWYRQDPGQGLRLIYYSQIVNDFQKGDIAEGYSVSREKKESFPLTVTSAQKNPTAFYLCASLDRRRNQPQHFGDGTRLSIL.

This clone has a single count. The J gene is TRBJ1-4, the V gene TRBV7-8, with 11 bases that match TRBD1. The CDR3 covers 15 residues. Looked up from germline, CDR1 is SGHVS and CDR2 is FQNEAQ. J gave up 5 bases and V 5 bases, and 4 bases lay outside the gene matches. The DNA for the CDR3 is TGTGCCAGCAGCCCCCGGGACAGGGGGAATGAAAAACTGTTTTTT. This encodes CASSPRDRGNEKLFF.

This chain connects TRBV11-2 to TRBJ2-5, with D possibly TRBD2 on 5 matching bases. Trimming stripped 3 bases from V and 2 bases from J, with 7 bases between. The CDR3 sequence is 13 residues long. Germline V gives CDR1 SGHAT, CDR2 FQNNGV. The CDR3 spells CASSLERQETQYF. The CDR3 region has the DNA TGTGCCAGCAGCTTGGAGCGGCAAGAGACCCAGTACTTC.

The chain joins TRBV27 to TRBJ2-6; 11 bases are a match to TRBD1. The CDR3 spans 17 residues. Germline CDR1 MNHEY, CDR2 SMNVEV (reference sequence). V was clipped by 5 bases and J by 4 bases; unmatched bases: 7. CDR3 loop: CASSGWTGGMGANVLTF. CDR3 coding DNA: TGTGCCAGCAGTGGATGGACAGGGGGCATGGGGGCCAACGTCCTGACTTTC.

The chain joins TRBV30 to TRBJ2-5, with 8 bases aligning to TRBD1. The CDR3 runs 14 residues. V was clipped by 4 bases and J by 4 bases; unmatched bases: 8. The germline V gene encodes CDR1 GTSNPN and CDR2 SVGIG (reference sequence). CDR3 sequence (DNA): TGTGCCTGGACCCGATTAGGGACAGGAGAGACCCAGTACTTC. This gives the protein CAWTRLGTGETQYF.

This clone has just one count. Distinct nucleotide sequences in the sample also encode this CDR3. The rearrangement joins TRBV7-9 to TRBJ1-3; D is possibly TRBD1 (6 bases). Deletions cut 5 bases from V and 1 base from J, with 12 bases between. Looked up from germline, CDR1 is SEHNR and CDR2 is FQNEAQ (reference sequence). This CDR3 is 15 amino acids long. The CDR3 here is CASSPTGSSGNTIYF. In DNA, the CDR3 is TGTGCCAGCAGCCCGACAGGCTCATCTGGAAACACCATATATTTT.

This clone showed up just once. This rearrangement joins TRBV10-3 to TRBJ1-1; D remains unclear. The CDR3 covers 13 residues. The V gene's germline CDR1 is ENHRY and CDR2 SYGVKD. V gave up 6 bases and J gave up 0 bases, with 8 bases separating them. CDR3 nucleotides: TGTGCCATCAGCCTGAGTCTGAACACTGAAGCTTTCTTT. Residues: CAISLSLNTEAFF.

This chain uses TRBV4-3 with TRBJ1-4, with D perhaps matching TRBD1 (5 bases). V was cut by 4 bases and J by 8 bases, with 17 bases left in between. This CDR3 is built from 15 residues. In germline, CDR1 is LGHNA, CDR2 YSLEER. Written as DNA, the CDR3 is TGCGCCAGCAGCCCTCGCGGGGGAGGGTCGGAAAAACTGTTTTTT. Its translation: CASSPRGGGSEKLFF.

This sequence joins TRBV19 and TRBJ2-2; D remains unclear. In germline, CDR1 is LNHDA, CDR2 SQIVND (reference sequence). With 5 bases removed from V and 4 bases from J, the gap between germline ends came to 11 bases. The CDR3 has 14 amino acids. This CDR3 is CASSGLYSTGELFF. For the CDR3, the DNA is TGTGCCAGTAGTGGGCTCTATAGCACCGGGGAGCTGTTTTTT.

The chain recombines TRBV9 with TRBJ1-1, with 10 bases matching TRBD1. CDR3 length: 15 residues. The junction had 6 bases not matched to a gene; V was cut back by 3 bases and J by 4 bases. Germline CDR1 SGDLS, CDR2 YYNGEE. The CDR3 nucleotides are TGTGCCAGCAGCGCCAGACAGGGGGCGAGCACTGAAGCTTTCTTT. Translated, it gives CASSARQGASTEAFF. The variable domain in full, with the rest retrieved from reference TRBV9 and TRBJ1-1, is DSGVTQTPKHLITATGQRVTLRCSPRSGDLSVYWYQQSLDQGLQFLIQYYNGEERAKGNILERFSAQQFPDLHSELNLSSLELGDSALYFCASSARQGASTEAFFGQGTRLTVV.

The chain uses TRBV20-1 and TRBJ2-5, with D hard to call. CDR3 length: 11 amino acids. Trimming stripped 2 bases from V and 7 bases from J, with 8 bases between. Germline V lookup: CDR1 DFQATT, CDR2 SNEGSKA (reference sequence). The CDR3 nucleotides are TGCAGTGCTAGACACTCAGGGACCCAGTACTTC. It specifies CSARHSGTQYF.

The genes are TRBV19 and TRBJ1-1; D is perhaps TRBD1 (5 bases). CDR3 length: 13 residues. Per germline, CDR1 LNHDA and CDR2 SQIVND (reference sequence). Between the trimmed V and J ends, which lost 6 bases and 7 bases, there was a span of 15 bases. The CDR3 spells CASSRGTDFEAFF. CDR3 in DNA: TGTGCCAGTAGCAGAGGGACTGACTTTGAAGCTTTCTTT.